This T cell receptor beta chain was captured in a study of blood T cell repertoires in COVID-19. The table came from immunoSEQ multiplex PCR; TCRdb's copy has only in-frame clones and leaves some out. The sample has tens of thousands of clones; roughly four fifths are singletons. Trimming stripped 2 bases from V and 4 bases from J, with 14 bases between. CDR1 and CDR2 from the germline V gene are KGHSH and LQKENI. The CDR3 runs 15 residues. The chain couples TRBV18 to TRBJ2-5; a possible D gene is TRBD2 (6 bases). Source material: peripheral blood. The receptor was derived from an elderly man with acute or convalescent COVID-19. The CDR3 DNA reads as TGTGCCAGCTCACCAACGGAGGGATCGCGAGAGACCCAGTACTTC. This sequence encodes CASSPTEGSRETQYF.